Below are 23 T cell receptor beta chains sequenced from a single sample in a study of blood T cell repertoires in COVID-19 (dated by TCRdb to 2018 to 2020). Library preparation used the immunoSEQ multiplex PCR assay. Entries here come from immuneACCESS through TCRdb and include only in-frame sequences with V and J called. Some clones fail to appear in such tables; in the studies checked, an unresolved V gene covers under half of the shortfall, and the cause of the remainder is unknown. The sample table holds fewer than 350,000 clones, of which 87% were seen once. Just over 9.5% of the sample belongs to the ten largest clones. The material sequenced was peripheral blood. The receptors here all came from a young man with COVID-19, enrolled during active disease.

This chain links TRBV28 with TRBJ1-1; D unclear. The CDR3 loop spans 13 amino acids. Germline loops: CDR1 MDHEN, CDR2 SYDVKM. Trimming pared 2 bases from V and 11 bases from J, leaving 15 bases between. CDR3: CASSLRSSYIAFF. Here the CDR3 DNA reads TGTGCCAGCAGTTTACGCTCCTCTTACATCGCTTTCTTT.

V and J are TRBV7-3 and TRBJ2-3; 7 bases fit TRBD2. The ends lost 5 bases at V and 6 bases at J; junction bases unmatched: 2. The length of the CDR3 is 12 residues. Germline CDR1 and CDR2: SGHTA and FQGTGA. CDR3 bases: TGTGCCAGCAGCCCCGGGGGGGATACGCAGTATTTT. This codes for CASSPGGDTQYF. Filled out from reference TRBV7-3 and TRBJ2-3, the complete variable domain reads GAGVSQTPSNKVTEKGKYVELRCDPISGHTALYWYRQSLGQGPEFLIYFQGTGAADDSGLPNDRFFAVRPEGSVSTLKIQRTERGDSAVYLCASSPGGDTQYFGPGTRLTVL.

V gene TRBV15 combines with J gene TRBJ2-2; 9 nucleotides align to TRBD1. Germline assignment: CDR1 LNHNV and CDR2 YYDKDF (reference sequence). Losses at the gene ends were 4 bases for V and 6 bases for J; bases not matched to a gene: 6. This CDR3 comprises 15 residues. CDR3 protein: CATSTSGTGSGELFF. CDR3 DNA: TGTGCCACCAGCACCTCCGGGACAGGGTCCGGGGAGCTGTTTTTT.

V gene TRBV27 combines with J gene TRBJ1-1; no definite D call. Germline V gives CDR1 MNHEY, CDR2 SMNVEV (reference sequence). This CDR3 is 16 amino acids long. V dropped 4 bases and J dropped 4 bases, with 19 bases sitting between them. The CDR3 protein is CASSSKYQGRRTEAFF. The CDR3 DNA sequence: TGTGCCAGCAGTTCGAAATACCAAGGGAGGCGCACTGAAGCTTTCTTT.

The V call is TRBV11-3, the J call TRBJ2-2, with 7 bases identical to TRBD1. Germline loops: CDR1 SGHNT, CDR2 YENEEA. The CDR3 covers 13 residues. Trimming cost V 6 bases and J 7 bases; bases outside gene matches: 5. The CDR3 nucleotides are TGTGCCAGCAGGCAGGGGGAAAACGGGGAGCTGTTTTTT. It specifies CASRQGENGELFF. Full variable domain (rest looked up from reference TRBV11-3 and TRBJ2-2): EAGVVQSPRYKIIEKKQPVAFWCNPISGHNTLYWYLQNLGQGPELLIRYENEEAVDDSQLPKDRFSAERLKGVDSTLKIQPAELGDSAVYLCASRQGENGELFFGEGSRLTVL.

The table lists this clone with a count of one. The chain links TRBV19 to TRBJ1-6; TRBD1 aligns across 9 bases. V was clipped by 5 bases and J by 8 bases; unmatched bases: 7. The V gene's germline CDR1 is LNHDA and CDR2 SQIVND (reference sequence). The CDR3 spans 15 residues. In DNA, the CDR3 is TGTGCCAGTAGTCTCCTCGGGACAGGGTATTCACCCCTCCACTTT. Amino acids: CASSLLGTGYSPLHF.

The V call is TRBV9, the J call TRBJ2-1; TRBD2 matches at 7 bases. The germline V gene encodes CDR1 SGDLS and CDR2 YYNGEE. CDR3 size: 14 residues. Trimming removed 4 bases from V and 8 bases from J; junction bases left unmatched: 9. CDR3 region: CASSLREARHEQFF. As DNA, the CDR3 is TGTGCCAGCAGCCTACGGGAGGCTAGGCATGAGCAGTTCTTC.

The genes are TRBV6-5 and TRBJ1-5, with no clear D. Per the germline V gene, CDR1 is MNHEY and CDR2 is SVGAGI. Deletions cut 5 bases from V and 4 bases from J, with 9 bases between. This CDR3 has 13 amino acids. CDR3: CASSPNVNQPQHF. CDR3 sequence (DNA): TGTGCCAGCAGTCCTAATGTAAATCAGCCCCAGCATTTT.

This sequence joins TRBV15 and TRBJ2-3, with 8 nucleotides matching TRBD2. Germline V gene sequence: CDR1 LNHNV, CDR2 YYDKDF (reference sequence). J was trimmed by 4 bases and V by 4 bases; bases with no gene match: 4. The CDR3 extends over 14 amino acids. This chain's CDR3 is CATSTRGRSDTQYF. The CDR3 region has the DNA TGTGCCACCAGCACCCGCGGGAGGTCAGATACGCAGTATTTT.

This chain links TRBV18 with TRBJ1-5, with D tentatively TRBD1 (5 bases). CDR3 size: 15 residues. CDR1 is KGHSH and CDR2 is LQKENI in the germline V gene. Trimming cost V 3 bases and J 2 bases, with 11 bases left between them. DNA for the CDR3: TGTGCCAGCTCACCCCAGGGTAACGGCAATCAGCCCCAGCATTTT. Encoded protein: CASSPQGNGNQPQHF.

The chain joins TRBV27 to TRBJ2-1; 8 bases align to TRBD2. Trimming took 3 bases from V and 4 from J; bases not matched to a gene: 5. The germline V gene encodes CDR1 MNHEY and CDR2 SMNVEV (reference sequence). The CDR3 is 15 residues long. The CDR3 bases are TGTGCCAGCAGTTTGAGCGGGAGAGCTTACAATGAGCAGTTCTTC. This sequence encodes CASSLSGRAYNEQFF.

This clone occurred a few times. The V gene is TRBV11-3, the J gene TRBJ2-1, with a weak D call TRBD2 (5 bases). Trimming removed 8 bases from V and 0 bases from J, with 14 bases in between. Germline-derived CDR1 and CDR2 are SGHNT and YENEEA. This CDR3 is 15 amino acids long. The CDR3 bases are TGTGCCAGCTCGAGGACGGGGAGCTCCTACAATGAGCAGTTCTTC. Residues: CASSRTGSSYNEQFF.

V gene TRBV7-9 combines with J gene TRBJ2-7; 8 bases agree with TRBD1. Germline V gene data show CDR1 as SEHNR and CDR2 as FQNEAQ (reference sequence). The V gene end was trimmed by 1 base and the J gene end by 2 bases; junction bases not matched to a gene: 13. This CDR3 region has 18 residues. CDR3 sequence reads: CASSLEYGVTGEAYEQYF. In DNA form, the CDR3 reads TGTGCCAGCAGCTTAGAGTATGGCGTGACAGGGGAGGCCTACGAGCAGTACTTC.

The CDR3 DNA reads TGTGCCAGCAGTGAATCTGGCAGGGTGTACGGCTACACCTTC. Residues: CASSESGRVYGYTF. V gene TRBV25-1 combines with J gene TRBJ1-2; weak D call: TRBD1 (5 bases). The CDR3 has 14 amino acids. V gave up 1 base and J gave up 8 bases, with 14 bases separating them. Germline V lookup: CDR1 MGHDK, CDR2 SYGVNS.

The chain is built from TRBV4-2 and TRBJ2-2; TRBD1 matches at 8 bases. The junction had 12 bases not matched to a gene; V was cut back by 1 base and J by 5 bases. In germline, CDR1 is LGHNA, CDR2 YNFKEQ. The CDR3 is made up of 18 amino acids. CDR3 DNA: TGTGCCAGCAGCCAAGCCCCTGGTCAGGGGGCGAGGACCGGGGAGCTGTTTTTT. This encodes CASSQAPGQGARTGELFF.

This clone was observed a single time. The chain combines TRBV23-1 with TRBJ1-4; maybe TRBD1 (6 bases). TRBV23-1 is an ORF; its function is uncertain. This CDR3 region has 19 residues. Trimming removed 0 bases at V and 0 bases at J, with 17 bases between. The CDR3 sequence: CASSQSQDSYVTTNEKLFF. CDR3 DNA sequence: TGCGCCAGCAGTCAATCTCAGGACAGCTACGTTACAACTAATGAAAAACTGTTTTTT.

In this sample, this clone turned up a few times. CDR3 loop: CASSYSRRQGIAEAFF. CDR3 bases: TGTGCCAGCAGTTACAGTCGGAGACAGGGCATCGCTGAAGCTTTCTTT. The V and J genes are TRBV6-5 and TRBJ1-1, with 7 bases that match TRBD1. CDR1 MNHEY and CDR2 SVGAGI come from the germline V gene. V gave up 2 bases and J gave up 6 bases; unmatched junction bases: 12. The CDR3 is made up of 16 amino acids.

This sequence joins TRBV5-1 and TRBJ2-2, with 9 bases that match TRBD1. With V trimmed by 6 bases and J by 6 bases, 9 bases remained unmatched. Per the germline V gene, CDR1 is SGHRS and CDR2 is YFSETQ. The CDR3 sequence is 15 residues long. CDR3 loop: CASIETGGRAGELFF. The CDR3 DNA is TGCGCCAGCATCGAGACAGGGGGGCGAGCCGGGGAGCTGTTTTTT.

In its sample, this clone was seen once. The chain combines TRBV11-2 with TRBJ2-1; 10 nucleotides line up with TRBD1. V trimming: 5 bases; J trimming: 7 bases; junction bases outside the gene matches: 11. This CDR3 is built from 16 residues. The germline CDR1 and CDR2 sequences are SGHAT and FQNNGV. CDR3 loop: CASSLKLGTGVNEQFF. CDR3 sequence (DNA): TGTGCCAGCAGCCTTAAACTCGGGACAGGGGTAAATGAGCAGTTCTTC.

The chain combines TRBV7-9 with TRBJ2-7, with D tentatively TRBD1 (7 bases). The CDR3 is 16 residues long. The germline gives CDR1 SEHNR, CDR2 FQNEAQ (reference sequence). Trimming pared 2 bases from V and 5 bases from J, leaving 19 bases between. In DNA, the CDR3 is TGTGCCAGCAGCTTACAAATGACAGGGAGGATGGACGAGCAGTACTTC. Translating it yields CASSLQMTGRMDEQYF. The variable domain in full, with the rest retrieved from reference TRBV7-9 and TRBJ2-7, is DTGVSQNPRHKITKRGQNVTFRCDPISEHNRLYWYRQTLGQGPEFLTYFQNEAQLEKSRLLSDRFSAERPKGSFSTLEIQRTEQGDSAMYLCASSLQMTGRMDEQYFGPGTRLTVT.

The gene calls are TRBV19 and TRBJ1-5; 7 nucleotides align to TRBD1. Germline V gene data show CDR1 as LNHDA and CDR2 as SQIVND (reference sequence). With 4 bases clipped from V and 1 base from J, the junction kept 7 bases outside the gene matches. The CDR3 runs 16 residues. The chain's CDR3 is CASSKTGSVSNQPQHF. In DNA form, the CDR3 reads TGTGCCAGTAGTAAGACAGGGTCCGTGAGCAATCAGCCCCAGCATTTT.

V usage is TRBV24-1 and J usage is TRBJ2-5, with D possibly TRBD2 on 5 matching bases. Trimming took 1 base from V and 4 from J, leaving 6 bases between them. This CDR3 comprises 13 residues. The V gene's germline CDR1 is KGHDR and CDR2 SFDVKD. The CDR3 is CATSDFGVETQYF. The CDR3 bases are TGTGCCACCAGTGATTTCGGGGTAGAGACCCAGTACTTC.

The rearrangement links TRBV18 to TRBJ1-3; D is uncertain. Germline loops: CDR1 KGHSH, CDR2 LQKENI. V shed 2 bases and J shed 0 bases, with 14 bases lying between them. This CDR3 has 17 residues. CDR3 sequence (DNA): TGTGCCAGCTCACCAATATTCGGGGAAACCTCTGGAAACACCATATATTTT. Translated: CASSPIFGETSGNTIYF.